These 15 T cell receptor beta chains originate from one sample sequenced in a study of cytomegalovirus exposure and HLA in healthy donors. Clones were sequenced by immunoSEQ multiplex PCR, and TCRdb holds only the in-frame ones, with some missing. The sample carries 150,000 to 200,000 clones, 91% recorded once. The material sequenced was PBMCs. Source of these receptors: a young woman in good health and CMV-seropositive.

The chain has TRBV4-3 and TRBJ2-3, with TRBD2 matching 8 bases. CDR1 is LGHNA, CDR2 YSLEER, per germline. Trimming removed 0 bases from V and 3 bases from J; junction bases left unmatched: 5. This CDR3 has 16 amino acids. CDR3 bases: TGCGCCAGCAGCCAAGATTCGGGAGGGCCTACAGATACGCAGTATTTT. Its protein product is CASSQDSGGPTDTQYF.

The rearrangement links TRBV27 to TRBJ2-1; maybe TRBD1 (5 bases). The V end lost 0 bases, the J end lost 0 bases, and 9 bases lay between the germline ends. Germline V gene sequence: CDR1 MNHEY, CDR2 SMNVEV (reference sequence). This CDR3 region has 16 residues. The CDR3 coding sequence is TGTGCCAGCAGTTTATCGGGGCGTAGCTCCTACAATGAGCAGTTCTTC. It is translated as CASSLSGRSSYNEQFF.

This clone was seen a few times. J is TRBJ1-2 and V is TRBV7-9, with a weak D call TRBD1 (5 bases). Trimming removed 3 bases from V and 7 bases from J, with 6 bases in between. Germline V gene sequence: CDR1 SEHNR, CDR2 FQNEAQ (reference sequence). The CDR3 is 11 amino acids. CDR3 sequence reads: CASSFQGGYTF. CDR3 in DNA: TGTGCCAGCAGCTTCCAGGGTGGCTACACCTTC.

The CDR3 here is CASSEGPGGRTNEKLFF. CDR3 bases: TGCGCCAGCAGCGAAGGGCCAGGGGGCAGGACTAATGAAAAACTGTTTTTT. The chain recombines TRBV10-2 with TRBJ1-4; 8 nucleotides align to TRBD1. V shed 6 bases, J shed 2 bases, and the junction held 11 bases outside the gene matches. This CDR3 contains 17 residues. The germline gives CDR1 WSHSY, CDR2 SAAADI.

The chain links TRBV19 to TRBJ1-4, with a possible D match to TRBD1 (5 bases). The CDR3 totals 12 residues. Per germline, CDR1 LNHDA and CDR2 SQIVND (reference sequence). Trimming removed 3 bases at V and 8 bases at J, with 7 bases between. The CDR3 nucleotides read TGTGCCAGTAGTATTCGGGGGGAAAAACTGTTTTTT. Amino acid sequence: CASSIRGEKLFF.

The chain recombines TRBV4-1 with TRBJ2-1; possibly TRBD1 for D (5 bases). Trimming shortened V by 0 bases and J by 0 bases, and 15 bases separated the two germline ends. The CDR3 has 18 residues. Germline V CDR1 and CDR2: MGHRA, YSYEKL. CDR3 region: CASSQDDSRSSSYNEQFF. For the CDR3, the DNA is TGCGCCAGCAGCCAAGATGACAGTCGGTCTAGCTCCTACAATGAGCAGTTCTTC.

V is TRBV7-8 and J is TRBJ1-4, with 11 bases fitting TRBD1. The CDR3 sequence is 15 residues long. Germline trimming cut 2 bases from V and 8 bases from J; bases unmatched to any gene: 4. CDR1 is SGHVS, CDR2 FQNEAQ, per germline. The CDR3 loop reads CASSLRTGGGEKLFF. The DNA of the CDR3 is TGTGCCAGCAGCTTACGGACAGGGGGCGGCGAAAAACTGTTTTTT.

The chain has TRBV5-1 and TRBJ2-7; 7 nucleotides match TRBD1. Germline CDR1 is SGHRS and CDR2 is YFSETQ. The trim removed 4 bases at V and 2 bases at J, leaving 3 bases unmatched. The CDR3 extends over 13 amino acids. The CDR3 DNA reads TGCGCCAGCAGCGGGGACAGTACCTACGAGCAGTACTTC. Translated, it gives CASSGDSTYEQYF.

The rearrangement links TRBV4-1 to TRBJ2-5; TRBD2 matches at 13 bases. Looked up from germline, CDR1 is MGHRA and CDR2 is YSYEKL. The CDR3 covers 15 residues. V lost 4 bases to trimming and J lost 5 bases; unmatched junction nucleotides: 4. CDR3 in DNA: TGCGCCAGCAGCCTGGGACTAGCGGGAAGTGAGACCCAGTACTTC. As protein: CASSLGLAGSETQYF.

The CDR3: CASTGGLGGSYEQYF. The CDR3 DNA reads TGTGCCAGCACCGGTGGACTCGGGGGATCCTACGAGCAGTACTTC. The chain has TRBV6-1 and TRBJ2-7; D might be TRBD2 (6 bases). The CDR3 sequence is 15 residues long. V lost 7 bases and J 1 base, leaving 17 bases between the germline ends. Germline-derived CDR1 and CDR2 are MNHNS and SASEGT.

CDR3 sequence: CASTEGGGNNSPLHF. DNA for the CDR3: TGTGCCAGCACCGAGGGTGGGGGCAATAATTCACCCCTCCACTTT. This chain joins TRBV2 and TRBJ1-6; TRBD1 is a possible D gene (6 bases). V lost 7 bases to trimming and J lost 5 bases, with 15 bases between them. From germline, CDR1 is SNHLY and CDR2 FYNNEI. The CDR3 sequence is 15 residues long.

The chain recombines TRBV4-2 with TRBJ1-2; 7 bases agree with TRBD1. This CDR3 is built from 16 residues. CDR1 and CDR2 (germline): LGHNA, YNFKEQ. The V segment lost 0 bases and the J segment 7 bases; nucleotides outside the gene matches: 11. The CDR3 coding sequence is TGTGCCAGCAGCCAAGAACAAACCGGACAGGAATCTGGCTACACCTTC. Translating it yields CASSQEQTGQESGYTF.

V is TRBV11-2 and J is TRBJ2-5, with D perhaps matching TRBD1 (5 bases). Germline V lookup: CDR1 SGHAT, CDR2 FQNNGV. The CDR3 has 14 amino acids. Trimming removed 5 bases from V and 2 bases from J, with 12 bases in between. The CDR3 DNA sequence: TGTGCCAGCAGCCTCGACAGAGTACAAGAGACCCAGTACTTC. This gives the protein CASSLDRVQETQYF.

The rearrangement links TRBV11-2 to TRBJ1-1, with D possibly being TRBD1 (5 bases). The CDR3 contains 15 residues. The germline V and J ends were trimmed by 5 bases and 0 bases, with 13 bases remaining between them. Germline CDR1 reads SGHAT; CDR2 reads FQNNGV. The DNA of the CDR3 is TGTGCCAGCAGCCCCCACGGGGGTTTGAACACTGAAGCTTTCTTT. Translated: CASSPHGGLNTEAFF. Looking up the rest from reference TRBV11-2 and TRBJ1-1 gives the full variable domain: EAGVAQSPRYKIIEKRQSVAFWCNPISGHATLYWYQQILGQGPKLLIQFQNNGVVDDSQLPKDRFSAERLKGVDSTLKIQPAKLEDSAVYLCASSPHGGLNTEAFFGQGTRLTVV.

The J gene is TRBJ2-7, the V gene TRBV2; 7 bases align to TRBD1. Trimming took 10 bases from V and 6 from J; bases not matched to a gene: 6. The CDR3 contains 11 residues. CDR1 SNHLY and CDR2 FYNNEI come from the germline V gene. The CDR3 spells CATRDRLEQYF. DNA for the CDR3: TGTGCCACCCGGGACAGACTCGAGCAGTACTTC.